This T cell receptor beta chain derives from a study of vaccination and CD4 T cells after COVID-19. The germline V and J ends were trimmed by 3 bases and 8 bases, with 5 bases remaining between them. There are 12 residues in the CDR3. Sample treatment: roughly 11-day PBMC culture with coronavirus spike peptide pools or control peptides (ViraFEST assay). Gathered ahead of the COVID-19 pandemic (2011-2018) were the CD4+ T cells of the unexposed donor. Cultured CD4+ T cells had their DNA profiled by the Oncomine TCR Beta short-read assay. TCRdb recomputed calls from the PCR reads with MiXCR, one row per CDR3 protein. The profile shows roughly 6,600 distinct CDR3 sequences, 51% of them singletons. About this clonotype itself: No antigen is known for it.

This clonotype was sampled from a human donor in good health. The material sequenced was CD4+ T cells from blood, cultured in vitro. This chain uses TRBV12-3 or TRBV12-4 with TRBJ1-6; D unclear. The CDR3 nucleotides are TGTGCCAGCAGTTTTGGCGATTCACCCCTCCACTTT. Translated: CASSFGDSPLHF.